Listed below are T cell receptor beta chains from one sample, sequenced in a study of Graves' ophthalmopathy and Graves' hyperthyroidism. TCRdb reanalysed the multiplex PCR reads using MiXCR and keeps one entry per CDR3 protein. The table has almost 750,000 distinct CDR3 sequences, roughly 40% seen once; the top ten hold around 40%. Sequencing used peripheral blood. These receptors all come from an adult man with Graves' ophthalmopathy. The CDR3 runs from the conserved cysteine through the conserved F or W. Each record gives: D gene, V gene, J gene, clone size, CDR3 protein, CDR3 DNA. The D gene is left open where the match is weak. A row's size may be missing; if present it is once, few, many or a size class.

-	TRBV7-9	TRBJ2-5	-	CASSLAPRGNRETQYF	TGTGCCAGCAGCTTAGCACCCAGGGGAAATAGAGAGACCCAGTACTTC
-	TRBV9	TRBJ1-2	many	CASSLDYRSDGYTF	TGTGCCAGCAGCTTAGATTACAGGAGCGATGGCTACACCTTC
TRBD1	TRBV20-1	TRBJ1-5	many	CSASGQGASNQPQHF	TGCAGTGCTAGTGGACAGGGGGCTAGCAATCAGCCCCAGCATTTT
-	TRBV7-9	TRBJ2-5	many	CASSLAKGQETQYF	TGTGCCAGCAGCTTAGCGAAAGGCCAAGAGACCCAGTACTTC
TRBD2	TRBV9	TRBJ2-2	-	CASSKTSGISSTGELFF	TGTGCCAGCTCAAAGACTAGCGGGATATCGAGCACCGGGGAGCTGTTTTTT
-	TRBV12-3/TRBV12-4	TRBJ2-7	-	CASQQGGGQAFF	TGTGCCAGCCAGCAGGGGGGCGGCCAAGCCTTCTTC
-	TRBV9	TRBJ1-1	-	CASIQEVDTEAFF	TGTGCCAGCATCCAAGAAGTGGACACTGAAGCTTTCTTT
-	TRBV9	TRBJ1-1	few	CASSVGGGAEGTEAFF	TGTGCCAGCAGCGTAGGTGGGGGCGCTGAGGGCACTGAAGCTTTCTTT
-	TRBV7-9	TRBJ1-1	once	CASSYTILGGDNTEAFF	TGTGCCAGCAGCTACACTATCTTGGGGGGGGATAACACTGAAGCTTTCTTT
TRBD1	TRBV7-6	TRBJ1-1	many	CASSLVGTENTEAFF	TGTGCCAGCAGCTTAGTTGGGACAGAGAACACTGAAGCTTTCTTT
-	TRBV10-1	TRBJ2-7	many	CASSRDHGYEQYF	TGCGCCAGCAGTAGGGACCACGGGTACGAGCAGTACTTC
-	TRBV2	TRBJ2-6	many	CASSVRESGANVLTF	TGTGCCAGCAGTGTGAGGGAATCTGGGGCCAACGTCCTGACTTTC
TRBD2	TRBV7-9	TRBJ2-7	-	CASSLAGGAGTYEQYF	TGTGCCAGCAGCTTAGCCGGGGGGGCCGGGACCTACGAGCAGTACTTC
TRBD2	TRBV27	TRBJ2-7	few	CASSTVAIAGYEQYF	TGTGCCAGCAGTACCGTGGCAATAGCGGGGTATGAGCAGTACTTC
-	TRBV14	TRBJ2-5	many	CASSPAGTRRRETQYF	TGTGCCAGCAGTCCGGCCGGGACACGGAGGCGGGAGACCCAGTACTTC
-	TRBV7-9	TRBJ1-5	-	CASTEGGQPQHF	TGTGCCAGCACCGAAGGCGGGCAGCCCCAGCATTTT
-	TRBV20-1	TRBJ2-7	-	CSAKGVEGLSYEQYF	TGCAGTGCTAAGGGGGTCGAGGGACTCAGCTACGAGCAGTACTTC
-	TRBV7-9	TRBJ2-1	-	CASSQTGTHNEQFF	TGTGCCAGCAGCCAGACCGGGACTCACAATGAGCAGTTCTTC
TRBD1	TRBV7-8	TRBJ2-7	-	CASSLVGTGGAEQYF	TGTGCCAGCAGCTTAGTGGGGACAGGGGGCGCCGAGCAGTACTTC
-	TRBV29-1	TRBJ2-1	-	CSVDDLNEQFF	TGCAGCGTTGATGACCTCAATGAGCAGTTCTTC
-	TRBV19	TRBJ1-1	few	CASSWWGGRNTEAFF	TGTGCCAGTAGTTGGTGGGGCGGACGCAACACTGAAGCTTTCTTT
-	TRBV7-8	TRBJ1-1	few	CASSNRGYLNTEAFF	TGTGCCAGCAGCAACCGGGGCTACTTGAACACTGAAGCTTTCTTT
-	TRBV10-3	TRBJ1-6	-	CASSSRRGANSPLHF	TGTGCCAGCAGTTCCCGGCGAGGGGCTAATTCACCCCTCCACTTT
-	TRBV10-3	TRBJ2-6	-	CAISYSRGSGANVLTF	TGTGCCATCAGTTACTCGCGGGGTTCTGGGGCCAACGTCCTGACTTTC
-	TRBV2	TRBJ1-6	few	CASSPPGGGKPLHF	TGTGCCAGCAGTCCCCCGGGGGGTGGTAAACCCCTCCACTTT
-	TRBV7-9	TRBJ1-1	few	CASSLRRQPNTEAFF	TGTGCCAGCAGCTTGCGCCGGCAACCGAACACTGAAGCTTTCTTT
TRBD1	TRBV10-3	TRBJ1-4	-	CAISSSGQGAYEKLFF	TGTGCCATCAGCTCCTCAGGGCAGGGGGCTTATGAAAAACTGTTTTTT
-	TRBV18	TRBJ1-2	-	CASSPGATTKDGYTF	TGTGCCAGCTCACCAGGGGCCACAACTAAGGATGGCTACACCTTC
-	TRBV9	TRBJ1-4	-	CASSVALDEKLFF	TGTGCCAGCAGCGTAGCTCTTGATGAAAAACTGTTTTTT
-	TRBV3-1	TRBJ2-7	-	CASSQGTRSYEQYF	TGTGCCAGCAGCCAGGGGACACGCTCATACGAGCAGTACTTC
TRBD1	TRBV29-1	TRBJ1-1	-	CRPGQALRTEAFF	TGCAGGCCGGGACAGGCCCTGAGGACTGAAGCTTTCTTT
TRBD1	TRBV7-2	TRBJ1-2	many	CASSFAGTGENYGYTF	TGTGCCAGCAGCTTCGCCGGGACAGGGGAGAACTATGGCTACACCTTC
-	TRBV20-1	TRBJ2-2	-	CSAMPPDSNTGELFF	TGCAGTGCCATGCCCCCAGACTCGAACACCGGGGAGCTGTTTTTT
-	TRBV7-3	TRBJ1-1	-	CASDLPDWNTEAFF	TGTGCCAGCGACCTACCGGACTGGAACACTGAAGCTTTCTTT
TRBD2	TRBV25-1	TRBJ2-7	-	CASSILGGSGSYEQYF	TGTGCCAGCAGCATCCTGGGCGGGAGCGGCTCCTACGAGCAGTACTTC
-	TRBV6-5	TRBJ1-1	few	CASSYGPRHNEAFF	TGTGCCAGCAGTTATGGTCCCAGACACAATGAGGCTTTCTTT
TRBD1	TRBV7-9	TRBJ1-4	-	CASSLHKQGTYEKLFF	TGTGCCAGCAGCCTGCATAAACAGGGGACTTATGAAAAACTGTTTTTT
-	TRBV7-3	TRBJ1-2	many	CASSPQPGYGYTF	TGTGCCAGCAGCCCACAGCCTGGCTATGGCTACACCTTC
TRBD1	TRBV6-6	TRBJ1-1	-	CASSYRGDRVASTEAFF	TGTGCCAGCAGTTACAGAGGGGACAGGGTAGCCAGCACTGAAGCTTTCTTT
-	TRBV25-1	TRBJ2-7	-	CASSDSAGERRGQRDSLGEQYF	TGTGCCAGCAGTGATAGTGCCGGGGAGAGGAGGGGCCAACGGGACTCCCTGGGGGAGCAGTACTTC
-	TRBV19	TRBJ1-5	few	CASSIGRARQPQHF	TGTGCCAGTAGTATAGGACGCGCTCGGCAGCCCCAGCATTTT
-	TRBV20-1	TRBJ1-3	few	CSASIQAGNTIYF	TGCAGTGCTAGTATTCAGGCTGGAAACACCATATATTTT
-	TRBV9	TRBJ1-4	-	CASSKGGPNEKLFF	TGTGCCAGTAGCAAGGGGGGGCCTAATGAAAAACTGTTTTTT
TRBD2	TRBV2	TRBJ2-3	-	CASSPSGPTDTQYF	TGTGCCAGCTCCCCTAGCGGACCCACAGATACGCAGTATTTT
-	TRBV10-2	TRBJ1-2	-	CASSAGGSRGYTF	TGTGCCAGCAGTGCCGGGGGGTCTCGGGGCTACACCTTC
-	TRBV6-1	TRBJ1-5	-	CASSEVGSNQPQHF	TGTGCCAGCAGTGAAGTTGGGAGCAATCAGCCCCAGCATTTT
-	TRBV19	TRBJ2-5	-	CASSIGQYQETQYF	TGTGCCAGTAGTATCGGACAGTATCAAGAGACCCAGTACTTC
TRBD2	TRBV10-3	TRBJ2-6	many	CAAGGSRYSGANVLTF	TGTGCCGCCGGGGGGTCGCGGTACTCTGGGGCCAACGTCCTGACTTTC
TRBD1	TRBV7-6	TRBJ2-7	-	CASSVRPGQGVKAYEQYF	TGTGCCAGCAGCGTTCGACCGGGACAGGGGGTAAAGGCCTACGAGCAGTACTTC
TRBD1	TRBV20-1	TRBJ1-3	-	CSAQSLIRGGSSGNTIYF	TGCAGTGCTCAATCCCTTATACGAGGGGGCTCCTCTGGAAACACCATATATTTT
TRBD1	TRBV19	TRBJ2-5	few	CASSIGTGGETQYF	TGTGCCAGTAGTATAGGGACAGGGGGAGAGACCCAGTACTTC
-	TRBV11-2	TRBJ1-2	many	CASSLLAGKAGYTF	TGTGCCAGCAGCTTACTGGCAGGGAAGGCTGGCTACACCTTC
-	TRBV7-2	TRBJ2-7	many	CASSFGQSYEQYF	TGTGCCAGCAGCTTCGGCCAATCCTACGAGCAGTACTTC
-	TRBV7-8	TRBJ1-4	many	CASSLMDSFNEKLFF	TGTGCCAGCAGCCTCATGGACAGTTTTAATGAAAAACTGTTTTTT
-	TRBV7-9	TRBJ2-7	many	CASSPGPGYEQYF	TGTGCCAGCAGCCCAGGACCGGGCTACGAGCAGTACTTC
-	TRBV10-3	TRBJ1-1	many	CAIKYREGTEAFF	TGTGCCATCAAGTACAGGGAAGGCACTGAAGCTTTCTTT
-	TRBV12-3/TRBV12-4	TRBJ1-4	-	CASSYGTSNEKLFF	TGTGCCAGCAGTTACGGGACATCGAATGAAAAACTGTTTTTT